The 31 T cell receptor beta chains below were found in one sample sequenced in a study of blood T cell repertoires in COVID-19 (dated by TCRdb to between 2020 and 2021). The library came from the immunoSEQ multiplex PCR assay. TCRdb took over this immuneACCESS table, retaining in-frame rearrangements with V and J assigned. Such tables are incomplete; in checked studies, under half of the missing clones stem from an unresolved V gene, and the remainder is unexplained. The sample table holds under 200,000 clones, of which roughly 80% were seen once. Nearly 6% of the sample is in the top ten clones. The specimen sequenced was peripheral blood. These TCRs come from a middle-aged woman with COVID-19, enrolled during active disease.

The CDR3 DNA sequence: TGTGCCAGTAGTATAGGAGGGACTAATGAAAAACTGTTTTTT. It translates to CASSIGGTNEKLFF. The V gene is TRBV19, the J gene TRBJ1-4; D unresolved. Germline CDR1 and CDR2: LNHDA and SQIVND (reference sequence). The CDR3 totals 14 residues. The V and J ends lost 1 base and 2 bases respectively, with 5 bases between them.

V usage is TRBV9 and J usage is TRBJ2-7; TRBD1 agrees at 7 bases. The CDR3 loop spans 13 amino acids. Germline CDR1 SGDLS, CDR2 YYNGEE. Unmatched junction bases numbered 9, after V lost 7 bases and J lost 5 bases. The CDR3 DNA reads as TGTGCCAGCGGCGACAGGGAAAACGACGAGCAGTACTTC. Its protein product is CASGDRENDEQYF.

The CDR3 protein is CASGLGQGQDTDTQYF. DNA of the CDR3: TGTGCTAGTGGTCTGGGACAGGGTCAGGACACAGATACGCAGTATTTT. The J gene is TRBJ2-3, the V gene TRBV12-5; TRBD1 agrees at 9 bases. Per the germline V gene, CDR1 is LGHNT and CDR2 is FRNRAP. The CDR3 runs to 16 residues. After removal of 5 bases from V and 2 bases from J, the junction contained 8 bases not matched to a gene.

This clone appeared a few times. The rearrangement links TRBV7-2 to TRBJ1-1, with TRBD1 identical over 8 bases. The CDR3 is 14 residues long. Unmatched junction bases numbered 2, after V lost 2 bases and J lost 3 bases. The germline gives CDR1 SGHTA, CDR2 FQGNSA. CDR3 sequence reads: CASSLTGGDTEAFF. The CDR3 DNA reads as TGTGCCAGCAGCTTAACAGGGGGGGACACTGAAGCTTTCTTT.

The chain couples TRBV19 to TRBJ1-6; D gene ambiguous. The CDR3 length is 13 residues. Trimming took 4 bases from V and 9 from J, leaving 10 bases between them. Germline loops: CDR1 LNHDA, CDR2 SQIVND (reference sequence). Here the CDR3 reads CASSNPGSSPLHF. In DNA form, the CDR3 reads TGTGCCAGTAGTAATCCGGGGTCTTCACCCCTCCACTTT.

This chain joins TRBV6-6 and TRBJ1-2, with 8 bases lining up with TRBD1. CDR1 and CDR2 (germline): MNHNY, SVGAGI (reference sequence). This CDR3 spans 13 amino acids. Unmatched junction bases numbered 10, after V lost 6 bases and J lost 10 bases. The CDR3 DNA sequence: TGTGCCAGCAGGGATGGGACAGGAGGGCTCTACACCTTC. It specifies CASRDGTGGLYTF.

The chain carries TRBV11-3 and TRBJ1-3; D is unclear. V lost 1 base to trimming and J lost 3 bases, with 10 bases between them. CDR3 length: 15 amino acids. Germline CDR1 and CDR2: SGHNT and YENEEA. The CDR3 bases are TGTGCCAGCAGCTTAGCGTCGGGGTTTGGAAACACCATATATTTT. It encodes CASSLASGFGNTIYF.

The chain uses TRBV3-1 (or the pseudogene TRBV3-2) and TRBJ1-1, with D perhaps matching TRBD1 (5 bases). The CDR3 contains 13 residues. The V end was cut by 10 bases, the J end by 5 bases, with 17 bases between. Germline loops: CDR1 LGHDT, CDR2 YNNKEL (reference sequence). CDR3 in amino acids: CATRPGVWTEAFF. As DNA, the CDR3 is TGTGCCACCCGACCGGGGGTGTGGACTGAAGCTTTCTTT.

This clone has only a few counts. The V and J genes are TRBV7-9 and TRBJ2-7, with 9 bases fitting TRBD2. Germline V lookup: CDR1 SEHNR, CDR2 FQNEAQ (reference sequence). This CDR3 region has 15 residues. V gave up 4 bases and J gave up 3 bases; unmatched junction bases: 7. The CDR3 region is CASSSGLAPIYEQYF. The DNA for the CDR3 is TGTGCCAGCAGCTCCGGACTAGCGCCAATCTACGAGCAGTACTTC.

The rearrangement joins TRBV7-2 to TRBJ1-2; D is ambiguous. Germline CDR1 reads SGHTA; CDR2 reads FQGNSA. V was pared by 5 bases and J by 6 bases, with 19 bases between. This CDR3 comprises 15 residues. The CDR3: CASSLPVVAGHGYTF. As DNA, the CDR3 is TGTGCCAGCAGCCTTCCCGTTGTAGCGGGCCATGGCTACACCTTC.

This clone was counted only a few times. The CDR3 here is CASRPGLQYNEQFF. In nucleotides, the CDR3 is TGTGCCAGCAGACCGGGACTACAATACAATGAGCAGTTCTTC. The chain has TRBV6-6 and TRBJ2-1; 7 nucleotides agree with TRBD2. CDR1 is MNHNY, CDR2 SVGAGI, per germline (reference sequence). The CDR3 runs to 14 residues. The junction had 6 bases not matched to a gene; V was cut back by 6 bases and J by 4 bases.

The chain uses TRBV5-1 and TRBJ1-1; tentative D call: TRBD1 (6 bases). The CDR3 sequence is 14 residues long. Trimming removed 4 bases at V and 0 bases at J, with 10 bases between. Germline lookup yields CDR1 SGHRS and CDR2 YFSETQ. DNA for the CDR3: TGCGCCAGCAGCCGACAGGCGGTGAACACTGAAGCTTTCTTT. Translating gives CASSRQAVNTEAFF.

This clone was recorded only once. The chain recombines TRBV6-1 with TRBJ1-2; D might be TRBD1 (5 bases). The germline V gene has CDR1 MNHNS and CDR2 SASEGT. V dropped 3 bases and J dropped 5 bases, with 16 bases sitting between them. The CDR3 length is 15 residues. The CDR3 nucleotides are TGTGCCAGCAGTGAGGGGCAGGGACTTGGATATGGCTACACCTTC. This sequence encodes CASSEGQGLGYGYTF.

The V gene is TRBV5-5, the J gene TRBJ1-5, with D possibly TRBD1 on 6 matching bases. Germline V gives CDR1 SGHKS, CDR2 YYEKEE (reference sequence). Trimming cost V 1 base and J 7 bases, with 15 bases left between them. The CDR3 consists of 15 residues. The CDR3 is CASSLPGALGQPQHF. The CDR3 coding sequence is TGTGCCAGCAGCTTGCCAGGGGCCTTGGGGCAGCCCCAGCATTTT.

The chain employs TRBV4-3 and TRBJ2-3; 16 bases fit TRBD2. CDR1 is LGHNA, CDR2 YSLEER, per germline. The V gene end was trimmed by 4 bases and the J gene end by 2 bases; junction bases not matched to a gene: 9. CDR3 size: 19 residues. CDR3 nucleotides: TGCGCCAGCAGCCTACGACAGGGACTAGCGGGGGGGCCCACAGATACGCAGTATTTT. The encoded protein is CASSLRQGLAGGPTDTQYF.

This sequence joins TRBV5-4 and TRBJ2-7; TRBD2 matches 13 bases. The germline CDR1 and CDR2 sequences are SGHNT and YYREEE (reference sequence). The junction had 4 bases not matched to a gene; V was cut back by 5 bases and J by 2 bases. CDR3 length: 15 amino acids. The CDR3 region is CASSPLAGGPYEQYF. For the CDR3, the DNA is TGTGCCAGCAGTCCACTAGCGGGAGGGCCCTACGAGCAGTACTTC.

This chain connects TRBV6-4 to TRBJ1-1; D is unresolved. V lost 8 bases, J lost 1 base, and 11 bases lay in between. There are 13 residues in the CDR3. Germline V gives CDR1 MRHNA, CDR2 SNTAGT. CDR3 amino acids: CASRMSGNTEAFF. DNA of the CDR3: TGTGCCAGCCGAATGTCAGGGAACACTGAAGCTTTCTTT.

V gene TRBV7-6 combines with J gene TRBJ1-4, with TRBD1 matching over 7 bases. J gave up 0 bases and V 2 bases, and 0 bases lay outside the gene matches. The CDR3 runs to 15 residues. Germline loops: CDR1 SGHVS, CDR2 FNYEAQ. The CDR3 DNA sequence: TGTGCCAGCAGCTTACAGGGGGCAACTAATGAAAAACTGTTTTTT. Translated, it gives CASSLQGATNEKLFF.

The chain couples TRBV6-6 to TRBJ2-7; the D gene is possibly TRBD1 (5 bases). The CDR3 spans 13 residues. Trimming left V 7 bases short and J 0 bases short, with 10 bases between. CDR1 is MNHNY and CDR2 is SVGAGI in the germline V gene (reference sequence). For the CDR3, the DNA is TGTGCCAGCACTCGGCAGGGCTCCTACGAGCAGTACTTC. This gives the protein CASTRQGSYEQYF.

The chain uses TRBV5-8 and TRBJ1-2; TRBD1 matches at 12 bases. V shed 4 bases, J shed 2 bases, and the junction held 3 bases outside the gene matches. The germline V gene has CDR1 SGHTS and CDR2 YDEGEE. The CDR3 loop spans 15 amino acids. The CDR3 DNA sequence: TGTGCCAGCAGCATGGGACAGGGGGCAAACTATGGCTACACCTTC. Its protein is CASSMGQGANYGYTF.

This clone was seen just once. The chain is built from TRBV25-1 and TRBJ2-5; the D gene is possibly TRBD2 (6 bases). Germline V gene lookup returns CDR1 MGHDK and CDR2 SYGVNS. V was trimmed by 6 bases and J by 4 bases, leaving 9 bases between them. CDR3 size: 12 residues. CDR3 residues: CASSPSVETQYF. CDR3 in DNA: TGTGCCAGCAGCCCTAGCGTAGAGACCCAGTACTTC.

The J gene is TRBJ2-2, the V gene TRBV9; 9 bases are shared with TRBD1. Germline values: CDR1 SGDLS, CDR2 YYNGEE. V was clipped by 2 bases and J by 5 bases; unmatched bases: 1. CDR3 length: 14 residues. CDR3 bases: TGTGCCAGCAGCGTCGACAGGGGGACCGGGGAGCTGTTTTTT. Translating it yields CASSVDRGTGELFF.

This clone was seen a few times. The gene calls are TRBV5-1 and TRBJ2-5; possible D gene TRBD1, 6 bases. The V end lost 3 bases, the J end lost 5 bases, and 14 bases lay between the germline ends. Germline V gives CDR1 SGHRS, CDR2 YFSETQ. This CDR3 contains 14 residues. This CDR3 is CASSSTGTQETQYF. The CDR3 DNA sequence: TGCGCCAGCAGCTCCACCGGGACACAGGAGACCCAGTACTTC.

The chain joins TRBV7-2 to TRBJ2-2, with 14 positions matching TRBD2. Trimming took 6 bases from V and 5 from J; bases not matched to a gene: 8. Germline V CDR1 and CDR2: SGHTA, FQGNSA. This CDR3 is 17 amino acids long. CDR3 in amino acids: CASRPRLAGGQTGELFF. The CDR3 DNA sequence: TGTGCCAGCAGGCCCCGACTAGCGGGGGGGCAGACCGGGGAGCTGTTTTTT.

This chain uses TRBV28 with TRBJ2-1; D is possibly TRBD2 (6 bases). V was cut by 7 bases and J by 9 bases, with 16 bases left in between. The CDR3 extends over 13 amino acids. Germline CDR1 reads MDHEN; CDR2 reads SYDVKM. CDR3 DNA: TGTGCCAGCATCGAGCGGGTCTCGGGTGAGCAGTTCTTC. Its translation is CASIERVSGEQFF.

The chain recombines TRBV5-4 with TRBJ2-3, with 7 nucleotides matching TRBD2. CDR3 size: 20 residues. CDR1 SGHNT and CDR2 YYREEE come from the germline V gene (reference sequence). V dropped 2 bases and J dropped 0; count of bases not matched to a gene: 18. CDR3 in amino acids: CASSLFATGTKRSSTDTQYF. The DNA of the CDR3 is TGTGCCAGCAGCTTATTCGCGACCGGGACTAAGCGCTCTAGCACAGATACGCAGTATTTT.

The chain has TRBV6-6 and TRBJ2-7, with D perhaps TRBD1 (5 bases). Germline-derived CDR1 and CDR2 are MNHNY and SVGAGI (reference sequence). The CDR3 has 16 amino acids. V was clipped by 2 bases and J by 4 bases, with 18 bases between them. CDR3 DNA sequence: TGTGCCAGCAGTTACACCACAGGACCCTCCGCGTACGAGCAGTACTTC. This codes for CASSYTTGPSAYEQYF.

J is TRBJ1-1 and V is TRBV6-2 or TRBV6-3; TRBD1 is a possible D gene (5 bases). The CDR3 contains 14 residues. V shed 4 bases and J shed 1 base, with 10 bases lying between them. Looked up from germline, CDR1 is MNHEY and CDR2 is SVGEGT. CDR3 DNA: TGTGCCAGCAGTTCTTTCGGGGGGAACACTGAAGCTTTCTTT. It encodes CASSSFGGNTEAFF.

The CDR3 nucleotides are TGTGCCAGCAGCGACGACAGGGCTGGGAACACTGAAGCTTTCTTT. This codes for CASSDDRAGNTEAFF. The V gene is TRBV9, the J gene TRBJ1-1; TRBD1 matches 7 bases. The ends lost 3 bases at V and 1 base at J; junction bases unmatched: 6. Per germline, CDR1 SGDLS and CDR2 YYNGEE. This CDR3 is built from 15 residues.

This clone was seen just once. For the CDR3, the DNA is TGTGCCAGTAGTACCTGGAGACTTAGCGGGGGATCCTACGAGCAGTACTTC. This sequence encodes CASSTWRLSGGSYEQYF. The chain is built from TRBV19 and TRBJ2-7; 9 positions match TRBD2. This CDR3 contains 17 residues. With V trimmed by 4 bases and J by 1 base, 11 bases remained unmatched. Per germline, CDR1 LNHDA and CDR2 SQIVND (reference sequence).

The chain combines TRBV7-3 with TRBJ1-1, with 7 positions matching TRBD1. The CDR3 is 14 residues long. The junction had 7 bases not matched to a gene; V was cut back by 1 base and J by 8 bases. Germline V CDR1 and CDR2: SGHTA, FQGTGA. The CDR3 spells CASSLNRGGGEAFF. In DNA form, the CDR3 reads TGTGCCAGCAGCTTAAACAGAGGGGGCGGGGAAGCTTTCTTT.